One sample yielded the 2 T cell receptor beta chains listed below, sequenced in a study of cytomegalovirus exposure and HLA in healthy donors. The PCR contained 60 Vbeta and 13 Jbeta primers. Sequenced by immunoSEQ multiplex PCR; TCRdb stores in-frame clones only, minus some. The repertoire holds some 100,000 clones, with about 80% as singletons. Material for sequencing was PBMCs. These receptors were obtained from a female donor in good health and CMV-seropositive.

The rearrangement joins TRBV18 to TRBJ1-2; D not certain. There are 14 residues in the CDR3. CDR1 is KGHSH and CDR2 is LQKENI in the germline V gene. The germline V and J ends were trimmed by 6 bases and 1 base, with 12 bases remaining between them. CDR3 in DNA: TGTGCCAGCTCCCCCCCGTCTATTAACTATGGCTACACCTTC. Amino acid sequence: CASSPPSINYGYTF.

The rearrangement uses TRBV7-6 and TRBJ2-2; the D is unclear. CDR1 and CDR2 (germline): SGHVS, FNYEAQ. Trimming removed 5 bases from V and 6 bases from J, with 19 bases in between. This CDR3 region has 16 residues. The CDR3 nucleotides read TGTGCCAGCAGCCCCCTTCCCCGACTGATGGCCGGGGAGCTGTTTTTT. Translated: CASSPLPRLMAGELFF.